These 8 T cell receptor beta chains originate from one sample sequenced in a study of technical replicates of blood from a few donors (TCRdb year 2017). Receptor libraries were prepared by the immunoSEQ multiplex PCR assay. Not all clones reach the TCRdb copy of this immuneACCESS table, which keeps in-frame sequences only. Checked studies attribute under half of the gap to unresolved V genes and leave the rest unexplained. Within this sample are 15,000 to 20,000 clones, with approximately 80% of them counted one time only. The ten largest clones represent roughly an eighth of the sample. Sequencing was carried out using PBMCs. The receptors were gathered from a human donor in good health.

This clone was recorded once. The gene calls are TRBV29-1 and TRBJ1-1; 9 bases align to TRBD1. CDR1 is SQVTM, CDR2 ANQGSEA, per germline. The CDR3 consists of 13 residues. V lost 6 bases to trimming and J lost 5 bases; unmatched junction nucleotides: 7. CDR3 region: CSVARQGGTEAFF. The CDR3 DNA reads TGCAGCGTGGCCCGACAGGGGGGGACTGAAGCTTTCTTT.

V and J are TRBV2 and TRBJ2-1, with a tentative D call TRBD2 (6 bases). Trimming took off 2 bases at V and 4 bases at J, with 18 bases between the two ends. Germline CDR1 reads SNHLY; CDR2 reads FYNNEI. CDR3 length: 17 amino acids. The CDR3 region is CASSERVLRDSYNEQFF. CDR3 nucleotide sequence: TGTGCCAGCAGTGAACGTGTATTGAGGGACTCGTACAATGAGCAGTTCTTC. The variable domain in full, completed from reference TRBV2 and TRBJ2-1, reads EPEVTQTPSHQVTQMGQEVILRCVPISNHLYFYWYRQILGQKVEFLVSFYNNEISEKSEIFDDQFSVERPDGSNFTLKIRSTKLEDSAMYFCASSERVLRDSYNEQFFGPGTRLTVL.

This clone was counted once. The rearrangement uses TRBV19 and TRBJ2-7, with TRBD2 as a possible D gene (6 bases). This CDR3 comprises 13 residues. From germline, CDR1 is LNHDA and CDR2 SQIVND (reference sequence). Trimming took 6 bases from V and 2 from J, leaving 11 bases between them. CDR3 region: CASRRDGTYEQYF. DNA for the CDR3: TGTGCCAGTAGGCGGGACGGGACCTACGAGCAGTACTTC. Full variable domain (missing parts from reference TRBV19 and TRBJ2-7): DGGITQSPKYLFRKEGQNVTLSCEQNLNHDAMYWYRQDPGQGLRLIYYSQIVNDFQKGDIAEGYSVSREKKESFPLTVTSAQKNPTAFYLCASRRDGTYEQYFGPGTRLTVT.

The rearrangement joins TRBV2 to TRBJ2-1; 9 nucleotides align to TRBD2. The CDR3 covers 15 residues. Germline V gene data show CDR1 as SNHLY and CDR2 as FYNNEI. J was trimmed by 7 bases and V by 3 bases; bases with no gene match: 7. CDR3 nucleotides: TGTGCCAGCAGTGAGACTAGCGGCTTGGGAAATGAGCAGTTCTTC. It encodes CASSETSGLGNEQFF.

The chain joins TRBV19 to TRBJ2-1; D call uncertain. The CDR3 loop spans 12 amino acids. V was cut by 6 bases and J by 15 bases, with 18 bases left in between. Germline assignment: CDR1 LNHDA and CDR2 SQIVND (reference sequence). In DNA form, the CDR3 reads TGTGCCAGTAGAGATGACACCCGAGTGTGGTTCTTC. This gives the protein CASRDDTRVWFF.

This chain connects TRBV2 to TRBJ2-2; 14 bases match TRBD2. The germline V gene has CDR1 SNHLY and CDR2 FYNNEI. The CDR3 extends over 14 amino acids. J lost 7 bases, V lost 6 bases, and 1 base had no gene match. The CDR3 DNA sequence: TGTGCCAGCAGGGGGACTAGCGGGAGCGGGGAGCTGTTTTTT. Translated: CASRGTSGSGELFF.

The genes are TRBV29-1 and TRBJ2-5, with 10 positions matching TRBD2. Germline CDR1 is SQVTM and CDR2 is ANQGSEA. V was pared by 7 bases and J by 5 bases, with 7 bases of the junction left unmatched. CDR3 length equals 13 residues. Here the CDR3 reads CSAASGSVETQYF. The CDR3 DNA follows: TGCAGCGCCGCTAGCGGGAGTGTGGAGACCCAGTACTTC.

The CDR3 region has the DNA TGTGCCAGCAGTTTTACTCATGCGGGAATGGAAGCTTTCTTT. Encoded protein: CASSFTHAGMEAFF. V usage is TRBV27 and J usage is TRBJ1-1; D not certain. The V and J ends lost 3 bases and 8 bases respectively, with 16 bases between them. Germline loops: CDR1 MNHEY, CDR2 SMNVEV (reference sequence). CDR3 length: 14 amino acids.